This T cell receptor beta chain was retrieved from a study of T cell responses to AZD1222 COVID-19 vaccine. The CDR3 has 15 residues. V was clipped by 5 bases and J by 4 bases; unmatched bases: 9. Looked up from germline, CDR1 is LGHNT and CDR2 is FRNRAP. Clones were read by immunoSEQ multiplex PCR, and TCRdb kept only the in-frame ones, dropping some. Here the sample spans about 120,000 clones, around 92% being singletons. Here the sequenced sample was peripheral blood, taken on day 0 of AZD1222 vaccination. The rearrangement links TRBV12-5 to TRBJ1-2; TRBD1 aligns across 8 bases. The receptor was isolated from an adult in good health. This chain's CDR3 is CASGQGTGYRYGYTF. The CDR3 DNA is TGTGCTAGTGGTCAGGGGACAGGCTATCGCTATGGCTACACCTTC.